The clone carrying this T cell receptor (beta chain) was detected many times. The antigen remains undetermined. In building TCR beta libraries, iRepertoire HTBI primers were used together with Arm-PCR of CDR3 regions. A single record per CDR3 protein comes from TCRdb applying MiXCR to the multiplex PCR reads. This sample has 400,000 to 500,000 distinct CDR3 sequences; approximately 15% occur once, and the top ten carry around a sixth. This sample was included in a study of regulatory T cells in long-lasting Graves disease. Study-level findings and limits: Persistent disease preferred TRBV28, TRBJ1-2 and TRBJ2-5; new disease, TRBV20-1 and TRBJ2-1.

Deletions cut 6 bases from V and 2 bases from J, with 10 bases between. Per the germline V gene, CDR1 is LGHDT and CDR2 is YNNKEL (reference sequence). The CDR3 contains 13 residues. Specified time point: newly diagnosed GD, antithyroid drugs for less than 3 months. With RNA extracted from PBMCs as input, the TCR library was made. A blood draw put 8 to 10 milliliters of peripheral blood into EDTA tubes. The same sample was also used in a study of T cells in Graves' hyperthyroidism and ophthalmopathy.

The starting material was peripheral blood mononuclear cells (PBMCs), obtained at new diagnosis, from a patient treated with antithyroid drugs. This TCR derives from a woman between 45 and 65 years old with Graves disease. The gene calls are TRBV3-1 and TRBJ1-1; D might be TRBD1 (6 bases). The CDR3 region is CASRAGVNTEAFF. CDR3 in DNA: TGTGCCAGCAGGGCAGGGGTAAACACTGAAGCTTTCTTT.